Presented here are 29 T cell receptor beta chains from one specimen sequenced in a study of CD8+ T cells in alopecia areata. Treatment noted: oral pan-JAK inhibitor, 5-10 mg twice daily. Following RNA extraction, reverse transcription yielded cDNA that acted as the sequencing template. The protocol was immunoSEQ multiplex PCR, while the TCRdb copy is restricted to in-frame clones and leaves out a portion. The table has over 250,000 clones, 60% seen once. The specimen comprised CD4+ T cells sorted from blood, sampled around week 54, from a patient treated with tofacitinib. These receptors were collected from a human donor with alopecia areata.

The rearrangement links TRBV30 to TRBJ1-3; 12 nucleotides line up with TRBD1. Germline V gives CDR1 GTSNPN, CDR2 SVGIG (reference sequence). The V gene end was trimmed by 4 bases and the J gene end by 8 bases; junction bases not matched to a gene: 6. The length of the CDR3 is 14 residues. The DNA of the CDR3 is TGTGCCTGGACCGGGACAGGGGGCCTAGACACCATATATTTT. Protein sequence: CAWTGTGGLDTIYF.

This sequence joins TRBV9 and TRBJ2-3; TRBD1 matches 7 bases. Looked up from germline, CDR1 is SGDLS and CDR2 is YYNGEE. V lost 5 bases to trimming and J lost 2 bases; unmatched junction nucleotides: 8. The CDR3 extends over 15 amino acids. The CDR3 loop reads CASSRQGWNTDTQYF. The CDR3 DNA reads TGTGCCAGCAGTAGACAGGGATGGAACACAGATACGCAGTATTTT.

This chain links TRBV30 with TRBJ1-5; D is possibly TRBD1 (6 bases). Looked up from germline, CDR1 is GTSNPN and CDR2 is SVGIG (reference sequence). V was trimmed by 5 bases and J by 2 bases, leaving 13 bases between them. The CDR3 loop spans 14 amino acids. CDR3 bases: TGTGCCTGGGATCCGGGACATGGCAATCAGCCCCAGCATTTT. It specifies CAWDPGHGNQPQHF.

The gene calls are TRBV15 and TRBJ1-2; 7 bases align to TRBD1. The CDR3 covers 18 residues. CDR1 LNHNV and CDR2 YYDKDF come from the germline V gene (reference sequence). With V trimmed by 0 bases and J by 4 bases, 14 bases remained unmatched. The CDR3 protein is CATSRDKTGRHVAYGYTF. The CDR3 bases are TGTGCCACCAGCAGAGATAAGACAGGGAGGCATGTGGCCTATGGCTACACCTTC.

Many counts were recorded for this clone. The chain recombines TRBV7-9 with TRBJ2-1; D remains unclear. Germline V gives CDR1 SEHNR, CDR2 FQNEAQ (reference sequence). There are 15 residues in the CDR3. Trimming stripped 5 bases from V and 6 bases from J, with 17 bases between. CDR3 DNA sequence: TGTGCCAGCAGCCCCAAGTTGAGGTTTTCCAATGAGCAGTTCTTC. Protein: CASSPKLRFSNEQFF.

V and J are TRBV9 and TRBJ1-3, with a weak D call TRBD1 (5 bases). The germline V gene encodes CDR1 SGDLS and CDR2 YYNGEE. Trimming pared 3 bases from V and 2 bases from J, leaving 12 bases between. The CDR3 has 15 residues. The CDR3 coding sequence is TGTGCCAGCAGCGGAGGGGTGACCGCTGGAAACACCATATATTTT. It translates to CASSGGVTAGNTIYF.

CDR3 sequence reads: CAWSPGRGNQPQHF. Here the CDR3 DNA reads TGTGCCTGGTCCCCGGGGCGAGGCAATCAGCCCCAGCATTTT. J is TRBJ1-5 and V is TRBV30, with D tentatively TRBD1 (5 bases). Germline V CDR1 and CDR2: GTSNPN, SVGIG (reference sequence). The CDR3 covers 14 residues. V lost 5 bases to trimming and J lost 2 bases, with 13 bases between them.

The rearrangement links TRBV11-1 to TRBJ2-3; either TRBD1 or TRBD2 may fit D (6 bases each). V gave up 2 bases and J gave up 4 bases, with 13 bases separating them. CDR3 length: 15 amino acids. Germline CDR1 is SGHAT and CDR2 is FQDESV (reference sequence). CDR3 DNA sequence: TGTGCCAGCAGCTTAACGCCGGGGGCGTCAGATACGCAGTATTTT. The encoded protein is CASSLTPGASDTQYF.

This clone was seen more than once but under ten times. The chain employs TRBV5-6 and TRBJ1-1, with 8 bases lining up with TRBD1. With V trimmed by 3 bases and J by 2 bases, 9 bases remained unmatched. Germline V lookup: CDR1 SGHDT, CDR2 YYEEEE. The CDR3 is made up of 16 amino acids. The CDR3 region is CASSSLGQAPNTEAFF. The CDR3 nucleotides read TGTGCCAGCAGCTCCTTGGGACAGGCCCCCAACACTGAAGCTTTCTTT.

CDR3 region: CASSPPTGSQETQYF. The CDR3 region has the DNA TGCGCCAGCAGCCCTCCGACAGGGAGCCAAGAGACCCAGTACTTC. The chain employs TRBV5-1 and TRBJ2-5; 7 nucleotides match TRBD1. This CDR3 is built from 15 residues. The trim removed 4 bases at V and 1 base at J, leaving 7 bases unmatched. Germline V gene data show CDR1 as SGHRS and CDR2 as YFSETQ. Looking up the rest from reference TRBV5-1 and TRBJ2-5 gives the full variable domain: KAGVTQTPRYLIKTRGQQVTLSCSPISGHRSVSWYQQTPGQGLQFLFEYFSETQRNKGNFPGRFSGRQFSNSRSEMNVSTLELGDSALYLCASSPPTGSQETQYFGPGTRLLVL.

This clone was counted between two and nine times. The rearrangement joins TRBV7-2 to TRBJ1-5; 10 bases agree with TRBD1. The germline V gene has CDR1 SGHTA and CDR2 FQGNSA. There are 14 residues in the CDR3. The V and J ends lost 5 bases and 6 bases, in that order; junction bases with no gene match: 4. As DNA, the CDR3 is TGTGCCAGCAGCGGGAGACAGGGGGCTCAGCCCCAGCATTTT. Translated: CASSGRQGAQPQHF.

The chain joins TRBV30 to TRBJ1-1; no reliable D call. Germline V gene lookup returns CDR1 GTSNPN and CDR2 SVGIG (reference sequence). V gave up 2 bases and J gave up 0 bases, with 7 bases separating them. This CDR3 is built from 13 residues. CDR3 DNA sequence: TGTGCCTGGAGTTTACTCATGAACACTGAAGCTTTCTTT. This encodes CAWSLLMNTEAFF.

V gene TRBV11-3 combines with J gene TRBJ2-7; no clear D. CDR1 and CDR2 (germline): SGHNT, YENEEA. Trimming took off 5 bases at V and 5 bases at J, with 10 bases between the two ends. The CDR3 spans 12 residues. CDR3 sequence: CASSATRDEQYF. CDR3 in DNA: TGTGCCAGCAGCGCAACCCGGGACGAGCAGTACTTC.

As regards this clone: This may come from a read error, since a much larger clone is one base off. This rearrangement joins TRBV5-4 to TRBJ2-3; D unresolved. V lost 1 base, J lost 3 bases, and 0 bases lay in between. Germline CDR1 SGHNT, CDR2 YYREEE (reference sequence). The CDR3 consists of 11 residues. CDR3 in amino acids: CASSLTDTQYF. The CDR3 nucleotides read TGTGCCAGCAGCTTGACAGATACGCAGTATTTT.

The V and J genes are TRBV9 and TRBJ2-2; 10 nucleotides align to TRBD2. Unmatched junction bases numbered 5, after V lost 4 bases and J lost 5 bases. CDR1 is SGDLS, CDR2 YYNGEE, per germline. CDR3 size: 15 residues. CDR3 in amino acids: CASSLRTSGTGELFF. CDR3 coding DNA: TGTGCCAGCAGCCTGCGGACTAGCGGTACCGGGGAGCTGTTTTTT.

The chain combines TRBV27 with TRBJ1-2; D may be TRBD1 (6 bases). CDR1 MNHEY and CDR2 SMNVEV come from the germline V gene (reference sequence). The V end was cut by 7 bases, the J end by 7 bases, with 16 bases between. The CDR3 totals 13 residues. CDR3 nucleotides: TGTGCCAGCAAAGGCGGGGGGCGGAGTGGCTACACCTTC. Residues: CASKGGGRSGYTF.

This clone was seen just once. The V call is TRBV19, the J call TRBJ1-2; 9 bases line up with TRBD1. J gave up 4 bases and V 7 bases, and 7 bases lay outside the gene matches. Germline CDR1 LNHDA, CDR2 SQIVND (reference sequence). The CDR3 spans 14 residues. The CDR3 DNA follows: TGTGCCAGTACTAGACAGGGGGGATCCTATGGCTACACCTTC. Its protein product is CASTRQGGSYGYTF.

The gene calls are TRBV30 and TRBJ2-7, with D possibly TRBD1 on 6 matching bases. The CDR3 spans 13 residues. Germline V gene data show CDR1 as GTSNPN and CDR2 as SVGIG (reference sequence). The V end was cut by 1 base, the J end by 3 bases, with 10 bases between. CDR3 amino acids: CAWSAQGFYEQYF. The CDR3 nucleotides read TGTGCCTGGAGTGCACAGGGTTTCTACGAGCAGTACTTC.

The chain carries TRBV19 and TRBJ2-1, with 9 bases fitting TRBD1. Trimming at V came to 2 bases and at J to 7 bases, leaving 3 bases not matched to a gene. This CDR3 is built from 14 residues. CDR1 LNHDA and CDR2 SQIVND come from the germline V gene (reference sequence). The CDR3 sequence is CASSITGGRNEQFF. The CDR3 nucleotides read TGTGCCAGTAGTATAACAGGGGGCCGTAATGAGCAGTTCTTC.

This chain links TRBV27 with TRBJ2-6, with 10 bases matching TRBD1. Germline CDR1 and CDR2: MNHEY and SMNVEV (reference sequence). This CDR3 spans 17 amino acids. The ends lost 5 bases at V and 1 base at J; junction bases unmatched: 5. This CDR3 reads CASSVRTGGSGANVLTF. The CDR3 DNA reads TGTGCCAGCAGTGTGAGGACAGGGGGTTCTGGGGCCAACGTCCTGACTTTC. Drawing the rest from reference TRBV27 and TRBJ2-6, the complete variable domain is EAQVTQNPRYLITVTGKKLTVTCSQNMNHEYMSWYRQDPGLGLRQIYYSMNVEVTDKGDVPEGYKVSRKEKRNFPLILESPSPNQTSLYFCASSVRTGGSGANVLTFGAGSRLTVL.

The table lists this clone with a few counts. CDR3 in DNA: TGTGCCAGCAGCCACACTAGCGATACAGAGACCCAGTACTTC. Its translation: CASSHTSDTETQYF. This chain uses TRBV5-4 with TRBJ2-5, with TRBD2 identical over 7 bases. The CDR3 contains 14 residues. The V and J ends lost 4 bases and 4 bases, in that order; junction bases with no gene match: 7. Germline lookup yields CDR1 SGHNT and CDR2 YYREEE (reference sequence).

This clone was seen a few times. The gene calls are TRBV11-1 and TRBJ2-5; TRBD1 aligns across 8 bases. Germline V gene data show CDR1 as SGHAT and CDR2 as FQDESV (reference sequence). CDR3 length equals 13 residues. V was pared by 6 bases and J by 9 bases, with 9 bases of the junction left unmatched. The CDR3 nucleotides read TGTGCCAGCAGTTTGGACAGGGAGGTGTCCCAGTACTTC. It codes for CASSLDREVSQYF.

This clone has just a few counts. V gene TRBV14 combines with J gene TRBJ1-1; no firm D call. CDR3 length: 14 amino acids. V was trimmed by 1 base and J by 7 bases, leaving 13 bases between them. Germline V gene lookup returns CDR1 SGHDN and CDR2 FVKESK. In DNA form, the CDR3 reads TGTGCCAGCAGCCAAGCCATCGATTCCTTTGAAGCTTTCTTT. It yields the protein CASSQAIDSFEAFF.

This clone was counted between two and nine times. This chain connects TRBV9 to TRBJ1-2; no definite D call. Germline CDR1 is SGDLS and CDR2 is YYNGEE. The V end was cut by 0 bases, the J end by 5 bases, with 8 bases between. The CDR3 is made up of 13 amino acids. The chain's CDR3 is CASSVGVRYGYTF. CDR3 DNA sequence: TGTGCCAGCAGCGTAGGGGTGAGGTATGGCTACACCTTC.

The chain combines TRBV29-1 with TRBJ2-7, with D maybe TRBD2 (5 bases). With 6 bases removed from V and 5 bases from J, the gap between germline ends came to 11 bases. This CDR3 has 11 residues. Germline V gives CDR1 SQVTM, CDR2 ANQGSEA. For the CDR3, the DNA is TGCAGCGTGAAGGACTCGGACGAGCAGTACTTC. It translates to CSVKDSDEQYF.

A few counts support this clone. The chain links TRBV6-6 to TRBJ1-2, with D unresolved. Per the germline V gene, CDR1 is MNHNY and CDR2 is SVGAGI (reference sequence). Trimming shortened V by 6 bases and J by 7 bases, and 12 bases separated the two germline ends. There are 12 residues in the CDR3. The CDR3 sequence: CASRGTAAGYTF. The CDR3 nucleotides are TGTGCCAGCAGGGGAACAGCGGCTGGCTACACCTTC.

This clone was seen a few times. The chain recombines TRBV6-6 with TRBJ1-1; no clear D. The CDR3 extends over 13 amino acids. Trimming cost V 2 bases and J 4 bases, with 8 bases left between them. The germline V gene encodes CDR1 MNHNY and CDR2 SVGAGI (reference sequence). The CDR3 loop is CASSYRAGTEAFF. CDR3 DNA sequence: TGTGCCAGCAGTTACCGGGCTGGCACTGAAGCTTTCTTT.

The chain employs TRBV7-8 and TRBJ2-1, with 8 bases that match TRBD2. The CDR3 is 16 amino acids. V was pared by 0 bases and J by 2 bases, with 3 bases of the junction left unmatched. Germline V gives CDR1 SGHVS, CDR2 FQNEAQ. The CDR3 DNA reads TGTGCCAGCAGCTTAGCCGGACTAGCACCCTACAATGAGCAGTTCTTC. Amino acid sequence: CASSLAGLAPYNEQFF.

The genes are TRBV27 and TRBJ1-6; D is undetermined. CDR3 size: 14 residues. Deletions cut 4 bases from V and 5 bases from J, with 9 bases between. CDR1 and CDR2 (germline): MNHEY, SMNVEV (reference sequence). DNA for the CDR3: TGTGCCAGCAGTTCCTCACGACATAATTCACCCCTCCACTTT. Translation gives CASSSSRHNSPLHF.